The 14 T cell receptor beta chains in this list originate from one sample, sequenced in a study of siplizumab effects on memory and regulatory T cells. Produced via immunoSEQ multiplex PCR; TCRdb's table is partial and in-frame only. The data show some 96,000 clones, approximately 92% seen once. The sequenced material came from CD4+ T cells sorted from blood. All receptors derive from a human donor in good health.

This clone was counted between two and nine times. The chain couples TRBV29-1 to TRBJ1-6, with unresolved D. The CDR3 is 12 amino acids. Trimming took 0 bases from V and 9 from J, leaving 6 bases between them. Germline CDR1 SQVTM, CDR2 ANQGSEA. CDR3 sequence: CSVEDPGSPLHF. CDR3 nucleotide sequence: TGCAGCGTTGAAGATCCTGGTTCACCCCTCCACTTT. Filled out from reference TRBV29-1 and TRBJ1-6, the complete variable domain reads SAVISQKPSRDICQRGTSLTIQCQVDSQVTMMFWYRQQPGQSLTLIATANQGSEATYESGFVIDKFPISRPNLTFSTLTVSNMSPEDSSIYLCSVEDPGSPLHFGNGTRLTVT.

The V and J genes are TRBV6-1 and TRBJ2-7; weak D call: TRBD1 (6 bases). V was pared by 7 bases and J by 0 bases, with 13 bases between. Germline V gene sequence: CDR1 MNHNS, CDR2 SASEGT. CDR3 size: 14 residues. The CDR3: CASTPGHLSYEQYF. CDR3 sequence (DNA): TGTGCCAGCACACCGGGACATCTCTCCTACGAGCAGTACTTC.

The table lists this clone with a few counts. This sequence joins TRBV5-1 and TRBJ2-7; 9 positions match TRBD2. Looked up from germline, CDR1 is SGHRS and CDR2 is YFSETQ. With 0 bases clipped from V and 1 base from J, the junction kept 2 bases outside the gene matches. This CDR3 comprises 15 residues. DNA of the CDR3: TGCGCCAGCAGCTTGGAGACTAGCGGTTCCTACGAGCAGTACTTC. It specifies CASSLETSGSYEQYF.

This chain connects TRBV5-6 to TRBJ2-7, with 7 nucleotides matching TRBD1. Germline CDR1 is SGHDT and CDR2 is YYEEEE. The CDR3 runs to 15 residues. Trimming removed 3 bases from V and 4 bases from J; junction bases left unmatched: 10. For the CDR3, the DNA is TGTGCCAGCAGCTCATTAAAGGGGGCGTCTTACGAGCAGTACTTC. Its translation: CASSSLKGASYEQYF.

The chain uses TRBV5-4 and TRBJ1-2; 7 nucleotides align to TRBD1. Germline CDR1 SGHNT, CDR2 YYREEE (reference sequence). V was pared by 2 bases and J by 8 bases, with 15 bases of the junction left unmatched. This CDR3 spans 16 amino acids. The CDR3: CASSFIPLQGFDGYTF. Written as DNA, the CDR3 is TGTGCCAGCAGCTTTATCCCGTTACAGGGGTTCGACGGCTACACCTTC.

V and J are TRBV6-4 and TRBJ2-3; no definite D call. This CDR3 has 14 amino acids. The V gene's germline CDR1 is MRHNA and CDR2 SNTAGT. Trimming pared 6 bases from V and 4 bases from J, leaving 14 bases between. CDR3 sequence reads: CASSQGVGPDTQYF. CDR3 bases: TGTGCCAGCAGCCAAGGCGTGGGCCCAGATACGCAGTATTTT.

Remarks on this clone: Other DNA sequences of this sample code for an identical CDR3. This chain's CDR3 is CATSRDRGTDTQYF. The CDR3 nucleotides read TGTGCCACCAGCCGGGACAGGGGCACAGATACGCAGTATTTT. V and J are TRBV15 and TRBJ2-3; 9 nucleotides agree with TRBD1. Unmatched junction bases numbered 1, after V lost 5 bases and J lost 1 base. The CDR3 spans 14 residues. The V gene's germline CDR1 is LNHNV and CDR2 YYDKDF (reference sequence).

The rearrangement joins TRBV7-2 to TRBJ2-1; no clear D. Germline V gene sequence: CDR1 SGHTA, CDR2 FQGNSA. This CDR3 is built from 11 residues. Trimming pared 3 bases from V and 6 bases from J, leaving 3 bases between. The CDR3 sequence is CASSFGNEQFF. DNA of the CDR3: TGTGCCAGCAGCTTTGGCAATGAGCAGTTCTTC.

V is TRBV5-1 and J is TRBJ2-1; maybe TRBD1 (8 bases). Germline V gene data show CDR1 as SGHRS and CDR2 as YFSETQ. V was clipped by 2 bases and J by 9 bases, with 21 bases between them. This CDR3 contains 16 residues. The CDR3 region has the DNA TGCGCCAGCAGCTTTTCTGCTAGCGGACAGGGAGGTGAGCAGTTCTTC. It specifies CASSFSASGQGGEQFF.

The chain uses TRBV4-1 and TRBJ2-5; 7 bases match TRBD1. V trimming: 4 bases; J trimming: 2 bases; junction bases outside the gene matches: 4. Germline CDR1 reads MGHRA; CDR2 reads YSYEKL. CDR3 size: 14 residues. Here the CDR3 DNA reads TGCGCCAGCAGCCCCGCGGACAGGCAAGAGACCCAGTACTTC. Residues: CASSPADRQETQYF.

This clone was found once. This chain joins TRBV7-9 and TRBJ2-7; D is ambiguous. CDR1 is SEHNR, CDR2 FQNEAQ, per germline (reference sequence). Trimming removed 0 bases from V and 6 bases from J, with 15 bases in between. CDR3 size: 15 residues. In DNA form, the CDR3 reads TGTGCCAGCAGCTTAGCCCGCTCTTTTACGGGCGAGCAGTACTTC. Protein sequence: CASSLARSFTGEQYF.

This sequence joins TRBV14 and TRBJ2-5; the D gene is possibly TRBD2 (7 bases). V was clipped by 4 bases and J by 2 bases, with 14 bases between them. There are 15 residues in the CDR3. Germline lookup yields CDR1 SGHDN and CDR2 FVKESK. The chain's CDR3 is CASSPLRGGQETQYF. DNA for the CDR3: TGTGCCAGCAGCCCTCTGAGGGGGGGGCAAGAGACCCAGTACTTC.

CDR3 sequence: CASSPSAGGGFEKLFF. The CDR3 DNA follows: TGTGCCAGCAGCCCCTCTGCGGGGGGGGGTTTTGAAAAACTGTTTTTT. V usage is TRBV9 and J usage is TRBJ1-4, with D possibly matching TRBD1 (5 bases). V was trimmed by 4 bases and J by 7 bases, leaving 20 bases between them. The length of the CDR3 is 16 residues. Looked up from germline, CDR1 is SGDLS and CDR2 is YYNGEE.

The V gene is TRBV6-5, the J gene TRBJ1-5; D unresolved. The CDR3 runs 14 residues. Germline V lookup: CDR1 MNHEY, CDR2 SVGAGI. The V and J ends lost 4 bases and 2 bases respectively, with 9 bases between them. The CDR3 loop is CASSLRARNQPQHF. Written as DNA, the CDR3 is TGTGCCAGCAGTTTGCGGGCGCGCAATCAGCCCCAGCATTTT.